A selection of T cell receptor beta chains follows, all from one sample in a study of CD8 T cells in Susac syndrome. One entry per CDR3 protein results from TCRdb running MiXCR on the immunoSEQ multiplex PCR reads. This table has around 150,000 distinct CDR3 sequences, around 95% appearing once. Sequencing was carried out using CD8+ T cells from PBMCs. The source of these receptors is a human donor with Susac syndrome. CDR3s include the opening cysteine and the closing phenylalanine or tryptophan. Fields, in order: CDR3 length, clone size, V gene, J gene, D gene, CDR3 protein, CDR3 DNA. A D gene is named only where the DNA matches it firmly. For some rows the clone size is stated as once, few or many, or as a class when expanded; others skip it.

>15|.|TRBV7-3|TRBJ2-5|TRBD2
CASSLLAYDQETQYF
TGTGCCAGCAGTCTACTAGCGTACGACCAAGAGACCCAGTACTTC
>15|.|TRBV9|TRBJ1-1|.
CASSVDHRKNTEAFF
TGTGCCAGCAGCGTAGACCACAGAAAGAACACTGAAGCTTTCTTT
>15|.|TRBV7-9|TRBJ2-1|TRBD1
CASSLGQGAVNEQFF
TGTGCCAGCAGCTTAGGCCAGGGGGCGGTCAATGAGCAGTTCTTC
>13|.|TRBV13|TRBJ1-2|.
CASSARVDYGYTF
TGTGCCAGCAGCGCTAGGGTGGACTATGGCTACACCTTC
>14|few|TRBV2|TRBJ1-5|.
CASRDSYSNQPQHF
TGTGCCAGCAGGGACAGTTATAGCAATCAGCCCCAGCATTTT
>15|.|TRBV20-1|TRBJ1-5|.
CSARDGHGGNQPQHF
TGCAGTGCTAGAGATGGACATGGGGGAAATCAGCCCCAGCATTTT
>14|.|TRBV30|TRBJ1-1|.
CAWRGGDMNTEAFF
TGTGCCTGGAGGGGGGGGGATATGAACACTGAAGCTTTCTTT
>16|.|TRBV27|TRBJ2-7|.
CASSPSGLVQIYEQYF
TGTGCCAGCAGCCCCTCTGGACTGGTACAGATATACGAGCAGTACTTC
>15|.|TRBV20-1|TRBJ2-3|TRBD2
CSARDTGGGTDTQYF
TGCAGTGCTAGAGATACGGGAGGGGGCACAGATACGCAGTATTTT
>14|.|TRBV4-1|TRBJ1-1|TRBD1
CASSPRQGDTEAFF
TGCGCCAGCAGCCCCCGACAGGGAGACACTGAAGCTTTCTTT
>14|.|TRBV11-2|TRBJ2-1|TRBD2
CASIVIISGTEQFF
TGTGCCAGCATCGTGATCATAAGCGGGACTGAGCAGTTCTTC
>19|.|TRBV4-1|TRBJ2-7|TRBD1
CASSPTLVDWTGGTGEQYF
TGCGCCAGCAGCCCGACTTTGGTTGACTGGACAGGGGGAACGGGGGAGCAGTACTTC
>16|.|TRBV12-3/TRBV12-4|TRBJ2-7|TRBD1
CASSLYGTGPTYEQYF
TGTGCCAGCAGTTTATATGGGACAGGGCCTACCTACGAGCAGTACTTC
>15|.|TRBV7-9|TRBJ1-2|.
CASSFGTEANYGYTF
TGTGCCAGCAGCTTTGGGACGGAAGCTAACTATGGCTACACCTTC
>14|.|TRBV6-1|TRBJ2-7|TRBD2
CASVAGTNPYEQYF
TGTGCCAGCGTCGCCGGGACTAACCCCTACGAGCAGTACTTC
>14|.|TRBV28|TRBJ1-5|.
CASRLDGRNQPQHF
TGTGCCAGCAGGTTGGACGGCCGCAATCAGCCCCAGCATTTT
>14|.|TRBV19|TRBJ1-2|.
CASSISDTGYGYTF
TGTGCCAGTAGTATTTCTGACACAGGCTATGGCTACACCTTC
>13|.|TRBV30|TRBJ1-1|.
CAWTLGPNTEAFF
TGTGCCTGGACCTTGGGACCAAACACTGAAGCTTTCTTT
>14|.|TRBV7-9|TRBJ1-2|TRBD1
CASSPPEGAKGYTF
TGTGCCAGCAGCCCCCCGGAGGGGGCGAAGGGCTACACCTTC
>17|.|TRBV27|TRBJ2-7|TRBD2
CASSLEPPGLVSSEQYF
TGTGCCAGCAGTTTAGAACCGCCGGGACTAGTAAGCTCCGAGCAGTACTTC
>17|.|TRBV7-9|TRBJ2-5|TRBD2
CAPPSGLAGPVQETQYF
TGTGCCCCTCCCTCGGGACTAGCGGGACCTGTGCAAGAGACCCAGTACTTC
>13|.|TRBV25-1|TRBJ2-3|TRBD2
CASRLGLADTQYF
TGTGCCAGCAGGCTCGGACTAGCAGATACGCAGTATTTT
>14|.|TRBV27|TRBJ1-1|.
CASSLVAMSTEAFF
TGTGCCAGCAGTTTAGTGGCGATGAGCACTGAAGCTTTCTTT
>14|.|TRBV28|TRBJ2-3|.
CASSLSLGSYTQYF
TGTGCCAGCAGTTTATCGTTGGGGTCATATACGCAGTATTTT
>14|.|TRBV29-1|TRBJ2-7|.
CSVDVENSRYEQYF
TGCAGCGTTGATGTGGAGAACAGCCGCTACGAGCAGTACTTC
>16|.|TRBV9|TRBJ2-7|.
CASSVGGDQSSYEQYF
TGTGCCAGCAGCGTAGGGGGGGACCAAAGCTCCTACGAGCAGTACTTC
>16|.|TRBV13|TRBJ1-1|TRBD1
CASNPGTGGRNTEAFF
TGTGCCAGCAACCCCGGGACAGGGGGCAGAAACACTGAAGCTTTCTTT
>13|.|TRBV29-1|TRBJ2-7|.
CSVVEESSYEQYF
TGCAGCGTTGTGGAGGAGAGCTCCTACGAGCAGTACTTC
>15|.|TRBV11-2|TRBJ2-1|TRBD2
CASSATSGHPNEQFF
TGTGCCAGCAGCGCGACTAGCGGGCATCCAAATGAGCAGTTCTTC
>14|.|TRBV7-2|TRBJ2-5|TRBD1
CASSSPTGTETQYF
TGTGCCAGCAGCTCGCCGACAGGGACGGAGACCCAGTACTTC
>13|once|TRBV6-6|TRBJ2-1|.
CASSSGPADEQFF
TGTGCCAGCTCATCGGGACCAGCCGATGAGCAGTTCTTC
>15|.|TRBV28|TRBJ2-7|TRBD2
CASSPTGTTYYEQYF
TGTGCCAGCAGTCCCACCGGGACTACCTACTACGAGCAGTACTTC
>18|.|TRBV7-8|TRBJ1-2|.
CASSSFVVGRGANYGYTF
TGTGCCAGCAGCTCGTTCGTTGTTGGGAGGGGCGCTAACTATGGCTACACCTTC
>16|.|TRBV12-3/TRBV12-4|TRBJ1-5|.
CASSFGVRGGNQPQHF
TGTGCCAGCAGTTTTGGTGTCCGAGGCGGCAATCAGCCCCAGCATTTT